This TCR beta chain was captured in a study of CD8+CD57+ T cells in acquired aplastic anemia. At the level of the study: Isolated CD4+ and CD8+ cells, once sorted, yielded DNA averaging around 3.1 ug. The study, taken as a whole, reports: CD8+ Simpson's diversity in patients was not significantly different from that in controls.

A word on this clonotype: Its target is not known.

Patients who underwent sequencing had shown CD8+CD57+ cell expansion by flow cytometry. Severe acquired aplastic anemia affected all patients. Germline CDR1 reads SQVTM; CDR2 reads ANQGSEA. This CDR3 is 14 amino acids long. The V end lost 2 bases, the J end lost 3 bases, and 14 bases lay between the germline ends. CDR3 and TCR beta VDJ profiling relied on genomic DNA as the template. MiXCR was run by TCRdb on the reads, yielding one entry per CDR3 protein. The sample comprises 50,000 to 65,000 distinct CDR3 sequences, approximately 50% of which are singletons, and under 20% rests with the top ten. This receptor was identified in a human donor with aplastic anemia. This rearrangement joins TRBV29-1 to TRBJ2-7; D is undetermined. The sequenced sample consisted of sorted CD4+, CD8+, or CD8+CD57+ T cells (not recorded which) from PBMCs. This CDR3 is CSVELSELNYEQYF. The CDR3 DNA reads TGCAGCGTTGAACTTTCGGAGCTCAACTACGAGCAGTACTTC.